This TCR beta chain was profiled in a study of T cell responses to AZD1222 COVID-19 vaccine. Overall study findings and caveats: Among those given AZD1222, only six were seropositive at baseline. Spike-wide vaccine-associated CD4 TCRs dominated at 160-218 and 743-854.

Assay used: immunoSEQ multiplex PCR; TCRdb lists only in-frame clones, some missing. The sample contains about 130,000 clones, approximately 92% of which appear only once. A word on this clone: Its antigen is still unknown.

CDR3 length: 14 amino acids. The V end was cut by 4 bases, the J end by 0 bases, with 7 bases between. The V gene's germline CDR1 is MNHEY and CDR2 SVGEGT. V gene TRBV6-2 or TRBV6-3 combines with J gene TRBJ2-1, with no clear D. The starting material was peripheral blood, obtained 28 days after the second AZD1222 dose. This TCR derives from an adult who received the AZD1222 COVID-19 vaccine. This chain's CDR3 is CASSFTSSYNEQFF. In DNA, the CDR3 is TGTGCCAGCAGTTTTACAAGCTCCTACAATGAGCAGTTCTTC.